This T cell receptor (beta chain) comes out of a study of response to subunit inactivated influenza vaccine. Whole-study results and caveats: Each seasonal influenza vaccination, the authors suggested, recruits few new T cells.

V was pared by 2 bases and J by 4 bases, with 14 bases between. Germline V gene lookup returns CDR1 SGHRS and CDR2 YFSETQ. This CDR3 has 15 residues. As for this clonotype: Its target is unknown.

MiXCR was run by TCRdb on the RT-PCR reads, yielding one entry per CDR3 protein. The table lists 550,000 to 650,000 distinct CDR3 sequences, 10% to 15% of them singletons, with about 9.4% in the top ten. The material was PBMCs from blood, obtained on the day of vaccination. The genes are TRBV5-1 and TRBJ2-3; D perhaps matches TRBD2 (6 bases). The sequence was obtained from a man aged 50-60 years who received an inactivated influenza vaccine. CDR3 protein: CASSFGRGNADTQYF. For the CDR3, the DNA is TGCGCCAGCAGCTTTGGGCGGGGCAATGCAGATACGCAGTATTTT.